The rows below give T cell receptor beta chains drawn from one sample of a study of CD8 T cells in Susac syndrome. TCRdb reanalysed the immunoSEQ multiplex PCR reads using MiXCR and keeps one entry per CDR3 protein. Here the sample spans 300,000 to 350,000 distinct CDR3 sequences, around 90% being singletons. Sequenced sample: CD4+ T cells from PBMCs. The receptors here all came from a human donor with multiple sclerosis. Both conserved end residues are part of each CDR3. The order of the fields is J gene, clone size, CDR3 length, D gene, V gene, CDR3 protein, CDR3 DNA. The D gene is left open where the match is weak. Expanded clones are given a class, and other clones once, few, many or no size at all.

J: TRBJ2-7
size: .
length: 19
D: TRBD2
V: TRBV20-1
CDR3: CSARDQRGLAGGVSYEQYF
DNA: TGCAGTGCTAGAGATCAAAGGGGACTAGCGGGAGGGGTCTCCTACGAGCAGTACTTC

J: TRBJ2-5
size: .
length: 14
D: .
V: TRBV18
CDR3: CASSPRTHQETQYF
DNA: TGTGCCAGCTCACCACGGACCCACCAAGAGACCCAGTACTTC

J: TRBJ1-5
size: once
length: 13
D: .
V: TRBV19
CDR3: CASSMGTRQPQHF
DNA: TGTGCCAGTAGTATGGGCACCCGTCAGCCCCAGCATTTT

J: TRBJ1-1
size: .
length: 13
D: .
V: TRBV30
CDR3: CAWKSVNGNEAFF
DNA: TGTGCCTGGAAATCGGTTAATGGGAATGAAGCTTTCTTT

J: TRBJ2-7
size: .
length: 12
D: TRBD2
V: TRBV7-2
CDR3: CASSLASGGQYF
DNA: TGTGCCAGCAGCTTGGCTAGCGGGGGGCAGTACTTC

J: TRBJ1-5
size: .
length: 13
D: .
V: TRBV9
CDR3: CASSVESNQPQHF
DNA: TGTGCCAGCAGCGTAGAGAGCAATCAGCCCCAGCATTTT

J: TRBJ2-3
size: .
length: 17
D: TRBD2
V: TRBV4-2
CDR3: CASSQSTGTSGGDTQYF
DNA: TGTGCCAGCAGCCAGTCTACCGGGACTAGCGGGGGAGATACGCAGTATTTT

J: TRBJ1-3
size: .
length: 17
D: .
V: TRBV27
CDR3: CASPLVWREGTGNTIYF
DNA: TGTGCCAGCCCCTTAGTGTGGAGGGAAGGCACTGGAAACACCATATATTTT

J: TRBJ2-3
size: .
length: 13
D: .
V: TRBV19
CDR3: CASSLDLPDTQYF
DNA: TGTGCCAGTAGTCTCGACTTGCCAGATACGCAGTATTTT

J: TRBJ1-2
size: once
length: 13
D: TRBD1
V: TRBV29-1
CDR3: CSVHTGQNYGYTF
DNA: TGCAGCGTCCATACGGGACAGAACTATGGCTACACCTTC

J: TRBJ1-2
size: once
length: 15
D: TRBD1
V: TRBV14
CDR3: CASSHWDREIYGYTF
DNA: TGTGCCAGCAGCCACTGGGACAGGGAGATCTATGGCTACACCTTC

J: TRBJ2-2
size: once
length: 15
D: .
V: TRBV18
CDR3: CASSWRLGNTGELFF
DNA: TGTGCCAGCTCATGGAGACTAGGGAACACCGGGGAGCTGTTTTTT

J: TRBJ2-3
size: .
length: 14
D: .
V: TRBV5-1
CDR3: CASSSASGTDTQYF
DNA: TGCGCCAGCAGCTCCGCAAGTGGAACAGATACGCAGTATTTT

J: TRBJ2-1
size: .
length: 19
D: TRBD2
V: TRBV11-1
CDR3: CASSSGLAGPALMYNEQFF
DNA: TGTGCCAGCAGCTCGGGACTAGCGGGGCCTGCTCTAATGTACAATGAGCAGTTCTTC

J: TRBJ2-5
size: .
length: 13
D: .
V: TRBV7-2
CDR3: CASSSGSGETQYF
DNA: TGTGCCAGCAGCTCCGGGAGCGGGGAGACCCAGTACTTC

J: TRBJ2-5
size: .
length: 14
D: .
V: TRBV29-1
CDR3: CSVNHPGQGETQYF
DNA: TGCAGCGTTAATCACCCGGGACAAGGGGAGACCCAGTACTTC

J: TRBJ2-1
size: .
length: 14
D: .
V: TRBV27
CDR3: CASRGLLSYNEQFF
DNA: TGTGCCAGCAGGGGACTTCTCTCCTACAATGAGCAGTTCTTC

J: TRBJ1-5
size: .
length: 22
D: .
V: TRBV20-1
CDR3: CSARVLAAAKRAQPQDDQPQHF
DNA: TGCAGTGCTAGAGTTCTTGCGGCGGCAAAACGAGCCCAACCCCAAGACGATCAGCCCCAGCATTTT

J: TRBJ1-1
size: .
length: 13
D: .
V: TRBV12-3/TRBV12-4
CDR3: CASSQDRNTEAFF
DNA: TGTGCCAGCAGCCAGGACAGGAACACTGAAGCTTTCTTT

J: TRBJ2-3
size: .
length: 15
D: .
V: TRBV10-3
CDR3: CAISEMAGTTDTQYF
DNA: TGTGCCATCAGTGAGATGGCGGGAACCACAGATACGCAGTATTTT

J: TRBJ1-1
size: .
length: 14
D: .
V: TRBV4-3
CDR3: CASSRLVRDTEAFF
DNA: TGCGCCAGCAGCCGCCTGGTCCGGGACACTGAAGCTTTCTTT

J: TRBJ1-5
size: .
length: 18
D: .
V: TRBV5-3
CDR3: CARSFNPVGREVNQPQHF
DNA: TGTGCCAGAAGCTTTAATCCAGTCGGGAGAGAGGTGAATCAGCCCCAGCATTTT

J: TRBJ2-3
size: .
length: 15
D: .
V: TRBV7-3
CDR3: CASSLGPASTDTQYF
DNA: TGTGCCAGCAGCTTAGGCCCCGCTAGCACAGATACGCAGTATTTT

J: TRBJ1-1
size: .
length: 17
D: TRBD1
V: TRBV6-2/TRBV6-3
CDR3: CASSFTSGTGQSGEAFF
DNA: TGTGCCAGCAGTTTTACATCCGGGACAGGGCAATCCGGTGAAGCTTTCTTT

J: TRBJ2-1
size: .
length: 15
D: TRBD2
V: TRBV20-1
CDR3: CSARVGLAGYNEQFF
DNA: TGCAGTGCTAGAGTAGGACTAGCGGGGTACAATGAGCAGTTCTTC

J: TRBJ1-1
size: .
length: 15
D: .
V: TRBV3-1
CDR3: CASSQGVGGGTEAFF
DNA: TGTGCCAGCAGCCAAGGAGTGGGCGGGGGCACTGAAGCTTTCTTT

J: TRBJ2-3
size: .
length: 16
D: TRBD1
V: TRBV15
CDR3: CATSRIEGAGTDTQYF
DNA: TGTGCCACCAGCAGAATTGAGGGGGCCGGCACAGATACGCAGTATTTT

J: TRBJ2-3
size: .
length: 15
D: .
V: TRBV12-3/TRBV12-4
CDR3: CASSSYGRGTDTQYF
DNA: TGTGCCAGCAGTTCGTATGGAAGAGGCACAGATACGCAGTATTTT

J: TRBJ2-5
size: .
length: 15
D: .
V: TRBV2
CDR3: CASVAPQGRQETQYF
DNA: TGTGCCAGCGTTGCCCCACAGGGACGCCAAGAGACCCAGTACTTC

J: TRBJ2-1
size: .
length: 12
D: .
V: TRBV6-2/TRBV6-3
CDR3: CASSQVGYEQFF
DNA: TGTGCCAGCAGTCAGGTGGGGTATGAGCAGTTCTTC

J: TRBJ1-1
size: .
length: 14
D: .
V: TRBV9
CDR3: CASSGSPGGIEAFF
DNA: TGTGCCAGCAGCGGATCGCCGGGCGGAATTGAAGCTTTCTTT

J: TRBJ2-7
size: .
length: 14
D: .
V: TRBV18
CDR3: CASSPLDSTYEQYF
DNA: TGTGCCAGCTCACCATTGGACAGTACCTACGAGCAGTACTTC

J: TRBJ2-5
size: .
length: 14
D: TRBD2
V: TRBV7-9
CDR3: CASSLRGGSETQYF
DNA: TGTGCCAGCAGCTTAAGGGGCGGGAGTGAGACCCAGTACTTC

J: TRBJ2-1
size: .
length: 16
D: TRBD2
V: TRBV19
CDR3: CASSPEGAGGLHEQFF
DNA: TGTGCCAGTAGTCCGGAAGGGGCGGGGGGGCTCCATGAGCAGTTCTTC

J: TRBJ1-4
size: once
length: 16
D: .
V: TRBV18
CDR3: CASSPSRADVNEKLFF
DNA: TGTGCCAGCTCACCATCACGCGCAGACGTGAATGAAAAACTGTTTTTT

J: TRBJ1-1
size: .
length: 15
D: .
V: TRBV29-1
CDR3: CSVMDSPGGNTEAFF
DNA: TGCAGCGTCATGGACAGTCCTGGGGGGAACACTGAAGCTTTCTTT

J: TRBJ1-1
size: .
length: 13
D: .
V: TRBV4-1
CDR3: CASSQDPQGEAFF
DNA: TGCGCCAGCAGCCAGGATCCCCAGGGTGAAGCTTTCTTT

J: TRBJ1-2
size: .
length: 11
D: .
V: TRBV6-5
CDR3: CASSYGGRLTF
DNA: TGTGCCAGCAGTTACGGCGGGCGCCTGACCTTC

J: TRBJ2-2
size: .
length: 18
D: TRBD2
V: TRBV24-1
CDR3: CATSDPLTSGGRTGELFF
DNA: TGTGCCACCAGTGATCCCCTGACTAGCGGGGGACGGACCGGGGAGCTGTTTTTT

J: TRBJ2-3
size: .
length: 14
D: .
V: TRBV5-1
CDR3: CASSLGDSTDTQYF
DNA: TGTGCCAGCAGCTTGGGTGATAGCACAGATACGCAGTATTTT

J: TRBJ2-6
size: .
length: 13
D: .
V: TRBV29-1
CDR3: CSVESSGANVLTF
DNA: TGCAGCGTTGAAAGCTCTGGGGCCAACGTCCTGACTTTC

J: TRBJ2-5
size: .
length: 18
D: TRBD2
V: TRBV30
CDR3: CAWTPGRTGTSGGETQYF
DNA: TGTGCCTGGACCCCCGGCCGTACAGGGACTAGCGGTGGAGAGACCCAGTACTTC

J: TRBJ1-5
size: once
length: 13
D: .
V: TRBV12-3/TRBV12-4
CDR3: CASATGRNQPQHF
DNA: TGTGCCAGTGCCACAGGGCGCAATCAGCCCCAGCATTTT

J: TRBJ1-1
size: .
length: 15
D: .
V: TRBV12-3/TRBV12-4
CDR3: CASSAGGGLNTEAFF
DNA: TGTGCCAGCAGTGCCGGGGGGGGGTTGAACACTGAAGCTTTCTTT

J: TRBJ2-5
size: .
length: 16
D: TRBD2
V: TRBV5-6
CDR3: CASSPWAGVGGETQYF
DNA: TGTGCCAGCAGCCCGTGGGCGGGAGTGGGGGGAGAGACCCAGTACTTC

J: TRBJ1-3
size: .
length: 15
D: .
V: TRBV20-1
CDR3: CSAGQTASSGNTIYF
DNA: TGCAGTGCTGGACAGACTGCGAGCTCTGGAAACACCATATATTTT

J: TRBJ2-5
size: .
length: 14
D: .
V: TRBV7-2
CDR3: CASSWRGGQETQYF
DNA: TGTGCCAGCAGCTGGAGGGGCGGACAAGAGACCCAGTACTTC

J: TRBJ2-7
size: once
length: 14
D: .
V: TRBV16
CDR3: CASTPARTAYEQYF
DNA: TGTGCCAGCACCCCCGCCAGGACAGCCTACGAGCAGTACTTC

J: TRBJ2-2
size: .
length: 18
D: TRBD2
V: TRBV7-9
CDR3: CASSIHLLAGVNTGELFF
DNA: TGTGCCAGCAGCATACACCTACTAGCGGGAGTTAACACCGGGGAGCTGTTTTTT

J: TRBJ1-3
size: .
length: 15
D: .
V: TRBV9
CDR3: CASSAFDFSGNTIYF
DNA: TGTGCCAGCAGCGCCTTCGACTTCTCTGGAAACACCATATATTTT

J: TRBJ2-3
size: .
length: 18
D: TRBD2
V: TRBV2
CDR3: CASSLRGRAGGSTDTQYF
DNA: TGTGCCAGCAGTCTAAGGGGAAGGGCGGGGGGCTCCACAGATACGCAGTATTTT

J: TRBJ2-7
size: .
length: 13
D: .
V: TRBV11-2
CDR3: CASSEQGGHEQYF
DNA: TGTGCCAGCAGCGAGCAGGGGGGCCACGAGCAGTACTTC

J: TRBJ2-2
size: .
length: 14
D: .
V: TRBV3-1
CDR3: CASSQLRNTGELFF
DNA: TGTGCCAGCAGCCAGTTAAGAAACACCGGGGAGCTGTTTTTT